This T cell receptor beta chain was recovered during a study of cytomegalovirus exposure and HLA in healthy donors. Points from the study as a whole: Analysis performed later found approximately 17,000 TCR beta sequences associated with HLA alleles at 0.05 false discovery rate.

The PCR ran on 60 Vbeta and 13 Jbeta primers. Data came from immunoSEQ multiplex PCR; TCRdb stores just in-frame clones and leaves some out. The sample consists of fewer than 200,000 clones, less than 85% of them appearing once. This CDR3 spans 11 amino acids. Trimming stripped 6 bases from V and 6 bases from J, with 8 bases between. The germline gives CDR1 MDHEN, CDR2 SYDVKM. Notes on this clone: What it binds is not known.

This TCR was recovered from a boy aged 5-17 years in good health and CMV-seronegative. The rearrangement joins TRBV28 to TRBJ1-2, with D uncertain. Sequenced: PBMCs. The CDR3 DNA sequence: TGTGCCAGCAGCCGCTCTAATGGCTACACCTTC. Protein: CASSRSNGYTF.